This TCR beta chain emerged from a study of shared clonotypes between healthy human individuals. Study details: The study used three CD4 naive, three CD4 memory, two CD8 naive and one CD8 memory plate per donor. General observations from the study: A handful of donors had around 5.2% of their naive CD4 clonotypes in common.

Trimming took 8 bases from V and 3 from J, leaving 22 bases between them. The germline V gene has CDR1 SQVTM and CDR2 ANQGSEA. The length of the CDR3 is 15 residues. Each donor was a Caucasian adult residing in Nashville, Tennessee. To note about this clone: What it binds is not known.

Replicate PCRs run on sorted subsets employed 200 to 250 ng DNA, around 27,000 T cell genomes. TCRdb keeps only in-frame clones here, not all; method: immunoSEQ multiplex PCR. This sample has around 2.3 million clones, with 90% to 97% found just once. Input material: naive CD4+ T cells sorted from blood. As for subset: CD45RA+ positively selected. This clonotype was obtained from a man between 18 and 35 years old in good health. This chain uses TRBV29-1 with TRBJ2-5, with D tentatively TRBD1 or TRBD2 (5 bases each). The CDR3 is CSITLTGTTEETQYF. The CDR3 nucleotides read TGCAGCATAACCCTGACCGGGACCACGGAAGAGACCCAGTACTTC.